The 29 T cell receptor beta chains below all came from one sample that was sequenced in a study of blood T cell repertoires in COVID-19. Assay: immunoSEQ multiplex PCR; the TCRdb copy retains only in-frame clones and omits some. Seen here are under 300,000 clones, roughly 91% observed once, and the top ten hold under 2.5%. The sequenced sample consisted of PBMCs or T cells enriched from blood (not recorded which). The receptors derive from a woman aged 60-75 years who had recovered from COVID-19.

The CDR3 sequence is CASSRGAGYGYTF. CDR3 nucleotides: TGTGCCAGCAGCCGAGGGGCGGGGTATGGCTACACCTTC. The rearrangement joins TRBV5-4 to TRBJ1-2, with a tentative D call TRBD1 (5 bases). The CDR3 has 13 residues. Germline-derived CDR1 and CDR2 are SGHNT and YYREEE (reference sequence). Trimming left V 4 bases short and J 5 bases short, with 12 bases between.

The gene calls are TRBV2 and TRBJ2-6; D possibly corresponds to TRBD2 (6 bases). This CDR3 is built from 15 residues. The germline gives CDR1 SNHLY, CDR2 FYNNEI. V dropped 3 bases and J dropped 0 bases, with 6 bases sitting between them. This chain's CDR3 is CASSDSGSGANVLTF. The CDR3 nucleotides read TGTGCCAGCAGTGATAGCGGCTCTGGGGCCAACGTCCTGACTTTC.

The gene calls are TRBV28 and TRBJ1-6; TRBD1 is a possible D gene (6 bases). The V gene's germline CDR1 is MDHEN and CDR2 SYDVKM. The CDR3 consists of 16 residues. Trimming left V 4 bases short and J 10 bases short, with 20 bases between. This CDR3 is CASSSLGGGYYSPLHF. DNA for the CDR3: TGTGCCAGCAGTTCCCTAGGGGGGGGTTATTACTCACCCCTCCACTTT.

As to this clone: The same CDR3 is also encoded by other DNA sequences in this sample. This sequence joins TRBV30 and TRBJ1-5; D is ambiguous. This CDR3 has 13 residues. Germline V lookup: CDR1 GTSNPN, CDR2 SVGIG (reference sequence). Trimming cost V 3 bases and J 0 bases, with 6 bases left between them. The CDR3 sequence is CAWSADSNQPQHF. CDR3 coding DNA: TGTGCCTGGAGCGCAGATAGCAATCAGCCCCAGCATTTT.

The chain carries TRBV7-3 and TRBJ1-1; D is ambiguous. The CDR3 sequence is 14 residues long. CDR1 SGHTA and CDR2 FQGTGA come from the germline V gene. The germline V and J ends were trimmed by 4 bases and 4 bases, with 13 bases remaining between them. This CDR3 is CASSSHARGTEAFF. In DNA, the CDR3 is TGTGCCAGCAGCTCTCACGCGCGGGGCACTGAAGCTTTCTTT.

This clone turned up a few times. This chain links TRBV2 with TRBJ1-6; 9 bases agree with TRBD1. CDR1 is SNHLY and CDR2 is FYNNEI in the germline V gene. The V and J ends lost 6 bases and 10 bases, in that order; junction bases with no gene match: 4. This CDR3 is built from 13 residues. The CDR3 nucleotides are TGTGCCAGCAGCGCACAGGGGGCCTCACCCCTCCACTTT. Translating gives CASSAQGASPLHF.

The chain couples TRBV10-3 to TRBJ1-4; a weak D match, TRBD1 (6 bases). CDR3 length equals 15 residues. The V end was cut by 6 bases, the J end by 3 bases, with 14 bases between. In germline, CDR1 is ENHRY, CDR2 SYGVKD. CDR3 DNA sequence: TGTGCCATCAGGGACGCCGGGGGGCCTAATGAAAAACTGTTTTTT. Encoded protein: CAIRDAGGPNEKLFF.

The rearrangement uses TRBV28 and TRBJ1-3; 8 bases are a match to TRBD1. The CDR3 is 15 residues long. V was clipped by 5 bases and J by 0 bases; unmatched bases: 3. The germline V gene has CDR1 MDHEN and CDR2 SYDVKM. The CDR3, as DNA: TGTGCCAGCAGTACTACAGGGGGCTCTGGAAACACCATATATTTT. Amino acids: CASSTTGGSGNTIYF.

The chain couples TRBV5-6 to TRBJ1-2; D might be TRBD1 (5 bases). This CDR3 has 13 amino acids. Germline V gene sequence: CDR1 SGHDT, CDR2 YYEEEE. V gave up 4 bases and J gave up 1 base, with 8 bases separating them. The CDR3 DNA follows: TGTGCCAGCAGCCCGGGGGGTAACTATGGCTACACCTTC. Translation gives CASSPGGNYGYTF.

The chain links TRBV12-3 or TRBV12-4 to TRBJ1-2; D is unresolved. This CDR3 is 11 amino acids long. Trimming shortened V by 10 bases and J by 6 bases, and 12 bases separated the two germline ends. This chain's CDR3 is CATMGRDGYTF. CDR3 nucleotides: TGTGCCACCATGGGTCGGGATGGCTACACCTTC.

Only a few counts were recorded for this clone. The gene calls are TRBV9 and TRBJ1-2, with D possibly matching TRBD1 (5 bases). Trimming took 3 bases from V and 7 from J, leaving 16 bases between them. There are 14 residues in the CDR3. The V gene's germline CDR1 is SGDLS and CDR2 YYNGEE. The CDR3 region is CASSGIGGVGGYTF. The CDR3 DNA follows: TGTGCCAGCAGCGGAATCGGGGGGGTTGGTGGCTACACCTTC. Filled out from reference TRBV9 and TRBJ1-2, the complete variable domain reads DSGVTQTPKHLITATGQRVTLRCSPRSGDLSVYWYQQSLDQGLQFLIQYYNGEERAKGNILERFSAQQFPDLHSELNLSSLELGDSALYFCASSGIGGVGGYTFGSGTRLTVV.

This clone came up a few times. This sequence joins TRBV19 and TRBJ1-1; tentatively, D is TRBD1 (6 bases). Trimming removed 3 bases from V and 11 bases from J, with 22 bases in between. The CDR3 contains 15 residues. Germline V lookup: CDR1 LNHDA, CDR2 SQIVND (reference sequence). The CDR3 reads CASSMARDIPLVAFF. DNA of the CDR3: TGTGCCAGTAGTATGGCCAGGGACATTCCTCTAGTGGCTTTCTTT.

The chain carries TRBV5-1 and TRBJ1-3; D ambiguous. The CDR3 spans 14 residues. With 0 bases removed from V and 0 bases from J, the gap between germline ends came to 4 bases. CDR1 SGHRS and CDR2 YFSETQ come from the germline V gene. The CDR3 sequence is CASSLGSSGNTIYF. The CDR3 region has the DNA TGCGCCAGCAGCTTGGGGAGCTCTGGAAACACCATATATTTT. The complete variable domain, with remaining parts taken from reference TRBV5-1 and TRBJ1-3, reads KAGVTQTPRYLIKTRGQQVTLSCSPISGHRSVSWYQQTPGQGLQFLFEYFSETQRNKGNFPGRFSGRQFSNSRSEMNVSTLELGDSALYLCASSLGSSGNTIYFGEGSWLTVV.

J is TRBJ2-1 and V is TRBV29-1; 8 nucleotides line up with TRBD2. CDR1 and CDR2 (germline): SQVTM, ANQGSEA. The CDR3 is 11 residues long. V was pared by 8 bases and J by 9 bases, with 6 bases of the junction left unmatched. CDR3 loop: CSFRLALEQFF. In nucleotides, the CDR3 is TGCAGCTTCCGACTAGCGCTTGAGCAGTTCTTC.

This chain uses TRBV12-3 or TRBV12-4 with TRBJ2-1; D is perhaps TRBD1 (7 bases). The CDR3 consists of 13 residues. Trimming removed 4 bases at V and 5 bases at J, with 9 bases between. The CDR3: CASSSRGDNEQFF. For the CDR3, the DNA is TGTGCCAGCAGTTCCAGGGGGGACAATGAGCAGTTCTTC.

CDR3 sequence: CASSQVNYPDFGEKLFF. The CDR3 DNA reads TGCGCCAGCAGCCAAGTGAACTACCCTGACTTCGGTGAAAAACTGTTTTTT. The gene calls are TRBV4-1 and TRBJ1-4; D ambiguous. The CDR3 consists of 17 residues. With 1 base removed from V and 7 bases from J, the gap between germline ends came to 19 bases. Germline V gene sequence: CDR1 MGHRA, CDR2 YSYEKL.

This clone appeared a single time. Sequence at one end of the junction differs from germline and may be a read error. J is TRBJ2-2 and V is TRBV24-1; D remains ambiguous. The CDR3 covers 11 residues. Germline V gives CDR1 KGHDR, CDR2 SFDVKD. CDR3 protein: CATRGTAELFF. The CDR3 region has the DNA TGTGCCACCAGGGGCACCGCGGAGCTGTTTTTT.

This chain connects TRBV7-8 to TRBJ2-7, with D uncertain. Per germline, CDR1 SGHVS and CDR2 FQNEAQ. V lost 5 bases, J lost 0 bases, and 14 bases lay in between. This CDR3 contains 15 residues. CDR3 sequence: CASSNRLQSSYEQYF. CDR3 nucleotides: TGTGCCAGCAGCAATAGACTGCAAAGCTCCTACGAGCAGTACTTC.

J is TRBJ1-1 and V is TRBV7-8; weak D call: TRBD1 (5 bases). Trimming cost V 1 base and J 4 bases, with 7 bases left between them. There are 13 residues in the CDR3. The germline CDR1 and CDR2 sequences are SGHVS and FQNEAQ. CDR3 sequence: CASSLEGRTEAFF. The CDR3 nucleotides read TGTGCCAGCAGCTTAGAGGGGCGCACTGAAGCTTTCTTT.

This chain links TRBV5-1 with TRBJ2-7; 11 positions match TRBD2. After removal of 0 bases from V and 5 bases from J, the junction contained 4 bases not matched to a gene. This CDR3 has 15 amino acids. The germline V gene encodes CDR1 SGHRS and CDR2 YFSETQ. CDR3 nucleotide sequence: TGCGCCAGCAGCTTGGGACTAGCGGGATTGGACGAGCAGTACTTC. As protein: CASSLGLAGLDEQYF.

The chain recombines TRBV9 with TRBJ1-1; D gene ambiguous. Germline CDR1 SGDLS, CDR2 YYNGEE. V was shortened by 0 bases and J by 1 base, with 10 bases between the two germline ends. This CDR3 has 15 amino acids. The CDR3 reads CASSVEPRQNTEAFF. The CDR3 region has the DNA TGTGCCAGCAGCGTAGAGCCCAGACAGAACACTGAAGCTTTCTTT.

This rearrangement joins TRBV5-1 to TRBJ1-3, with 7 bases matching TRBD1. With V trimmed by 3 bases and J by 0 bases, 6 bases remained unmatched. This CDR3 has 16 residues. From germline, CDR1 is SGHRS and CDR2 YFSETQ. The CDR3 region has the DNA TGCGCCAGCAGCTGGTCAGGGGGTATCTCTGGAAACACCATATATTTT. Translation gives CASSWSGGISGNTIYF.

The gene calls are TRBV28 and TRBJ1-3, with TRBD1 as a possible D gene (5 bases). Trimming stripped 6 bases from V and 0 bases from J, with 9 bases between. This CDR3 region has 14 residues. The germline gives CDR1 MDHEN, CDR2 SYDVKM. CDR3 sequence reads: CASSDRFSGNTIYF. The CDR3, as DNA: TGTGCCAGCAGCGACAGATTCTCTGGAAACACCATATATTTT.

The CDR3 reads CASSPSPGEGYGYTF. In DNA, the CDR3 is TGTGCCAGCAGCCCTAGCCCGGGTGAGGGTTATGGCTACACCTTC. The J gene is TRBJ1-2, the V gene TRBV9; no firm D call. The V end lost 4 bases, the J end lost 5 bases, and 18 bases lay between the germline ends. The V gene's germline CDR1 is SGDLS and CDR2 YYNGEE. The CDR3 contains 15 residues.

The V gene is TRBV28, the J gene TRBJ1-5; 7 bases map to TRBD1. The CDR3 length is 13 residues. CDR1 is MDHEN and CDR2 is SYDVKM in the germline V gene. After removal of 5 bases from V and 9 bases from J, the junction contained 7 bases not matched to a gene. CDR3: CASSLGQNRPQHF. The CDR3 coding sequence is TGTGCCAGCAGTCTGGGACAGAACCGGCCCCAGCATTTT.

The chain employs TRBV5-1 and TRBJ2-2, with D possibly TRBD2 on 6 matching bases. This CDR3 comprises 14 residues. The germline V gene has CDR1 SGHRS and CDR2 YFSETQ. Trimming removed 2 bases at V and 4 bases at J, with 9 bases between. The CDR3 sequence is CASSLNSGTGELFF. The CDR3, as DNA: TGCGCCAGCAGCTTAAATAGCGGCACCGGGGAGCTGTTTTTT.

This clone was observed a single time. V is TRBV18 and J is TRBJ2-6, with 7 bases that match TRBD2. Unmatched junction bases numbered 18, after V lost 3 bases and J lost 1 base. From germline, CDR1 is KGHSH and CDR2 LQKENI. The CDR3 consists of 21 residues. The CDR3 DNA is TGTGCCAGCTCACCCAGTACTACGGGGGGACGCCCCATGTCTGGGGCCAACGTCCTGACTTTC. Encoded protein: CASSPSTTGGRPMSGANVLTF.

The chain employs TRBV10-3 and TRBJ2-5; 12 bases align to TRBD2. The CDR3 sequence is 14 residues long. J was trimmed by 4 bases and V by 7 bases; bases with no gene match: 4. The germline CDR1 and CDR2 sequences are ENHRY and SYGVKD. The CDR3 region has the DNA TGTGCCATCACCTCGGGACTAGCGGGAGAGACCCAGTACTTC. Protein sequence: CAITSGLAGETQYF.

The chain joins TRBV19 to TRBJ2-2; D unclear. Germline loops: CDR1 LNHDA, CDR2 SQIVND (reference sequence). This CDR3 region has 15 residues. Trimming left V 5 bases short and J 0 bases short, with 10 bases between. CDR3 protein: CASSLFRSNTGELFF. The CDR3 bases are TGTGCCAGTAGTTTGTTCAGGTCGAACACCGGGGAGCTGTTTTTT.